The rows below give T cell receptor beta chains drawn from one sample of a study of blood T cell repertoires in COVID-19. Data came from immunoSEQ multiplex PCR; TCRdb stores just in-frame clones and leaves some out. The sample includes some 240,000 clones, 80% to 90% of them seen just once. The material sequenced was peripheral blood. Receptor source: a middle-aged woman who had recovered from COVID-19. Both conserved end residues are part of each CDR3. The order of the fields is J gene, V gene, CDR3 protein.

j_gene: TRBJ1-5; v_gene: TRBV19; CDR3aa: CASSSAPGNQPQHF
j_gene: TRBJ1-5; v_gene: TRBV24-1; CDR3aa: CATSDSRQNSNQPQHF
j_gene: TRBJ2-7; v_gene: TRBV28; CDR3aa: CASRTSRGEQYF
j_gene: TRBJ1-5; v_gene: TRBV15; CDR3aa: CATSRVLTGARQPQHF
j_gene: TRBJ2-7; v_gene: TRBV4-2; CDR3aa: CASSQVGTSGADEQYF
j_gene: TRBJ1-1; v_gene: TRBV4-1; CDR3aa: CASSQDLRQGGTEAFF
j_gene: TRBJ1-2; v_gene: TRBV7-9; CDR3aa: CASSLDAPGEFGYTF
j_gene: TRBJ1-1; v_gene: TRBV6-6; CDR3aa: CASSYGGNTEAFF
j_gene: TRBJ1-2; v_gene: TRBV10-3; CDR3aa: CAIRGGTGMDHGYTF
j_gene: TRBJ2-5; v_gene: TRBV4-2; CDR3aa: CASSQVYGTGFQETQYF
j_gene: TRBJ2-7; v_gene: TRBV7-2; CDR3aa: CASSQAGGFSYEQYF
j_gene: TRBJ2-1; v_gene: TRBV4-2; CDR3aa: CASSQGSGAGYNEQFF
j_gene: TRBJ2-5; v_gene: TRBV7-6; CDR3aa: CASSPRTGLQETQYF
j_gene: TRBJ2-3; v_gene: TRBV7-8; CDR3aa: CASSPPGAGGPTTDTQYF
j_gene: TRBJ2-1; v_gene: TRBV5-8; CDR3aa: CAGHNTRTGGDYNEQFF
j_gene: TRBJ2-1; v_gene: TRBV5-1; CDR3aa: CASSAGFASSYNEQFF
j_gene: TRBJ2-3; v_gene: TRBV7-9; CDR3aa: CASSPGGDTQYF
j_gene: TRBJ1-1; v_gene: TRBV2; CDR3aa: CASSPGGDTEAFF
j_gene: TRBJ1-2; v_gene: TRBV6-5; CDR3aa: CASSYSQGGGYTF
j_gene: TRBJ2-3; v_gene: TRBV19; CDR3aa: CASSQRTGTGGTDTQYF
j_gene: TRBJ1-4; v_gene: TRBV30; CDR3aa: CAWSKQELYEKLFF
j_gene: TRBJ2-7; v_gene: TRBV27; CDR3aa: CASSRQGASSYEQYF